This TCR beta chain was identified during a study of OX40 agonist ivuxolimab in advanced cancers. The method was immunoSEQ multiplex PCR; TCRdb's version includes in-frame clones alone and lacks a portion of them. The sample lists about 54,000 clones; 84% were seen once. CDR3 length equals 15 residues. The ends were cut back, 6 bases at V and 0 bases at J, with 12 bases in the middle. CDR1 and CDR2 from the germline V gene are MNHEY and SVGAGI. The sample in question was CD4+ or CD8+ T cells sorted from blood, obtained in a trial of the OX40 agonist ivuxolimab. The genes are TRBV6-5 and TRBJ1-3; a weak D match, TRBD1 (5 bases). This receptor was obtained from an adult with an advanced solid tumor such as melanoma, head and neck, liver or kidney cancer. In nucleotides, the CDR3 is TGTGCCAGCAGCCACGAGGGGCCCTCTGGAAACACCATATATTTT. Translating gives CASSHEGPSGNTIYF.